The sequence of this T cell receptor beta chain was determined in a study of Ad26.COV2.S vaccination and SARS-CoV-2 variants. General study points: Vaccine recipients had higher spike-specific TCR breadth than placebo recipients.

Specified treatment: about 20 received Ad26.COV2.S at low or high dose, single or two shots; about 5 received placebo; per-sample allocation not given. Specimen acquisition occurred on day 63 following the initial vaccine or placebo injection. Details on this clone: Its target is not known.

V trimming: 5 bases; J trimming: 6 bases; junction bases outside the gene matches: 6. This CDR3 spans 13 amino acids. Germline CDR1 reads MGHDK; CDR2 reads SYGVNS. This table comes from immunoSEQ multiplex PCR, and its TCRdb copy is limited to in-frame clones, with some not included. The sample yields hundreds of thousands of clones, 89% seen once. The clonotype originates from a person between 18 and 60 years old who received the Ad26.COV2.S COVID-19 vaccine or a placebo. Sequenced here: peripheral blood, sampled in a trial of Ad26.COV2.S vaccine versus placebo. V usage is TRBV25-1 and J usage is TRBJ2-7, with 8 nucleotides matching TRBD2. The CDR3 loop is CASSLGGRSEQYF. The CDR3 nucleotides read TGTGCCAGCAGTCTTGGCGGGAGGAGCGAGCAGTACTTC.